Sequencing of this T cell receptor (beta chain) was carried out in a study of T cell changes during pregnancy in multiple sclerosis. This CDR3 has 12 residues. Trimming pared 4 bases from V and 2 bases from J, leaving 6 bases between. The V gene's germline CDR1 is SNHLY and CDR2 FYNNEI. Sequencing used immunoSEQ multiplex PCR; TCRdb keeps in-frame clones, though not all of them. Here the sample spans about 71,000 clones, 75% to 95% being singletons. This receptor was taken from a female donor with multiple sclerosis, enrolled in a pregnancy study. The rearrangement joins TRBV2 to TRBJ2-7; a weak D match, TRBD1 (5 bases). The starting material was CD8+ T cells from peripheral blood mononuclear cells, obtained before pregnancy. The CDR3 loop reads CASSGQTYEQYF. The CDR3 DNA is TGTGCCAGCAGTGGACAGACCTACGAGCAGTACTTC.